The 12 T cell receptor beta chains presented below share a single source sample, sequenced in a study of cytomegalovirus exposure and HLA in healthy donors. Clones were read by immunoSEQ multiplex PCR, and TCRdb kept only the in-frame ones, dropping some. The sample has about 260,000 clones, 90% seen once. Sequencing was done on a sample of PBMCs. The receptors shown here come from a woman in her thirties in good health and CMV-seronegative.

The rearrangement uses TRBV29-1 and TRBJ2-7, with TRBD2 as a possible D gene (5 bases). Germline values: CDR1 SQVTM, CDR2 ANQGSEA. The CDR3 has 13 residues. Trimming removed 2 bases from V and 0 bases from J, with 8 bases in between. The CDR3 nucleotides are TGCAGCGTTGAACTAGGGAGCTCCTACGAGCAGTACTTC. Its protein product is CSVELGSSYEQYF.

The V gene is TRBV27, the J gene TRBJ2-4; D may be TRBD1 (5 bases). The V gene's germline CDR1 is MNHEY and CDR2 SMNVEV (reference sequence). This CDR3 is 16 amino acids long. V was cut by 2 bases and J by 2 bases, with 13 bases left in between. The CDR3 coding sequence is TGTGCCAGCAGTTTAGGGGCCATGGGGACCAAAAACATTCAGTACTTC. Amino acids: CASSLGAMGTKNIQYF.

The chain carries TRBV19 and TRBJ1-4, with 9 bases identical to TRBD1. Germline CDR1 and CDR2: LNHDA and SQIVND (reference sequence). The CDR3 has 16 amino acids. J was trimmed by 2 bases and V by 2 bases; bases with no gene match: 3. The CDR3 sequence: CASSIKQGATNEKLFF. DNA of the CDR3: TGTGCCAGTAGTATAAAACAGGGGGCGACTAATGAAAAACTGTTTTTT.

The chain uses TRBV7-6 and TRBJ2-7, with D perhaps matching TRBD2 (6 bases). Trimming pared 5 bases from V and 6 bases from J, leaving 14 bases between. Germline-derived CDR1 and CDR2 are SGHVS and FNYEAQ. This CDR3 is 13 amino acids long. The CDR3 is CASSPLGGGEQYF. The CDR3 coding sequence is TGTGCCAGCAGCCCCCTGGGGGGTGGCGAGCAGTACTTC.

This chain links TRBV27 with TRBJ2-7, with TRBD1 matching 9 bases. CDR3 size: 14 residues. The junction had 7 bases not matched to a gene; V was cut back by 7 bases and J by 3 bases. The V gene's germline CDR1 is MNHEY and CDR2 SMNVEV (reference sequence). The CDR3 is CASNRMGQGYEQYF. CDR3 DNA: TGTGCCAGCAACAGAATGGGACAGGGCTACGAGCAGTACTTC.

The CDR3 DNA sequence: TGTGCCAGCAGCCACCAAGAGACCCAGTACTTC. Translated: CASSHQETQYF. The chain is built from TRBV5-4 and TRBJ2-5, with unresolved D. The germline V gene has CDR1 SGHNT and CDR2 YYREEE (reference sequence). CDR3 size: 11 residues. V was cut by 4 bases and J by 0 bases, with 1 base left in between.

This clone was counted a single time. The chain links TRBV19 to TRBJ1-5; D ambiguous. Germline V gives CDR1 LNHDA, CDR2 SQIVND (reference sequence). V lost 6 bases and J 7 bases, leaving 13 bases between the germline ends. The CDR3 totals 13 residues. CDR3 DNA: TGTGCCAGTAGCAACGGACCTGGCCAGCCCCAGCATTTT. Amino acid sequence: CASSNGPGQPQHF.

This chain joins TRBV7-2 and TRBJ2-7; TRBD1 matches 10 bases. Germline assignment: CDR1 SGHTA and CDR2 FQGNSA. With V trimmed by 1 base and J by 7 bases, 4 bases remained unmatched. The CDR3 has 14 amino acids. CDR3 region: CASSLGTGGQEQYF. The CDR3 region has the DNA TGTGCCAGCAGCTTAGGGACAGGGGGTCAAGAGCAGTACTTC.

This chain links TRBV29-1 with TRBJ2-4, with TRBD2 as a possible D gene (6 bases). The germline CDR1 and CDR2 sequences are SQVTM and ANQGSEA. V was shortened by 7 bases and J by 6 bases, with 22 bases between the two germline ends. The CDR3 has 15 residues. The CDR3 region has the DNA TGCAGCGGAGCTTATTCTAGCGCCACTAGAAACATTCAGTACTTC. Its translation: CSGAYSSATRNIQYF. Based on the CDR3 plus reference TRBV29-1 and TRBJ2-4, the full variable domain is SAVISQKPSRDICQRGTSLTIQCQVDSQVTMMFWYRQQPGQSLTLIATANQGSEATYESGFVIDKFPISRPNLTFSTLTVSNMSPEDSSIYLCSGAYSSATRNIQYFGAGTRLSVL.

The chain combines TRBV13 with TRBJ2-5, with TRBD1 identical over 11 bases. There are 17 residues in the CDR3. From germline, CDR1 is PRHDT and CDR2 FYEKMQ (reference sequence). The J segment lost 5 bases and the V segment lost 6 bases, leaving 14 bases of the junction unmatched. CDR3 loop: CASSPGQGATGSETQYF. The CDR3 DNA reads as TGTGCCAGCAGTCCTGGACAGGGGGCGACGGGGAGCGAGACCCAGTACTTC.

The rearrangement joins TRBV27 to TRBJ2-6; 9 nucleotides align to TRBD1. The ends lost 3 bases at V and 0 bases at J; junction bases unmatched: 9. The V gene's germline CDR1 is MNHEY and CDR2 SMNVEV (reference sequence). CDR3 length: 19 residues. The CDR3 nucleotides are TGTGCCAGCAGTTTCCTACCGGGACAGGGTGTCTCTGGGGCCAACGTCCTGACTTTC. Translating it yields CASSFLPGQGVSGANVLTF.

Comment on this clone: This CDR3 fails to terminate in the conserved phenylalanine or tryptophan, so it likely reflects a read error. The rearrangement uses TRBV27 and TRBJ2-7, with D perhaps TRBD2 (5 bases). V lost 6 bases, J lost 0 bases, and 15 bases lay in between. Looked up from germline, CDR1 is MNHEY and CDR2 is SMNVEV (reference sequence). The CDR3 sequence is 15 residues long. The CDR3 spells CASSVAGVSSYEQYL. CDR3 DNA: TGTGCCAGCAGCGTAGCCGGGGTTAGCTCCTACGAGCAGTACCTC.